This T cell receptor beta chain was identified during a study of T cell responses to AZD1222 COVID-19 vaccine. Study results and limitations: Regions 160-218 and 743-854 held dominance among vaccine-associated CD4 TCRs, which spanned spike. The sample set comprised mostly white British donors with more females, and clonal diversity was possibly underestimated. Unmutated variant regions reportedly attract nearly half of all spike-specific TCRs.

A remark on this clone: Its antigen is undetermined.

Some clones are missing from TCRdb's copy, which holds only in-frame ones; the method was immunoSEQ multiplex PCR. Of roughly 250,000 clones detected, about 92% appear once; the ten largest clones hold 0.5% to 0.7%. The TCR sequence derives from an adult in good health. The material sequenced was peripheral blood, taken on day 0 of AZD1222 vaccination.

The CDR3 DNA reads as TGCGCCAGCAGCACCCTGAGGGGACGGAGTATCAATGAGCAGTTCTTC. Protein sequence: CASSTLRGRSINEQFF. This chain uses TRBV5-1 with TRBJ2-1; possibly TRBD1 or TRBD2 for D (5 bases each). The CDR3 runs 16 residues. Germline V gene lookup returns CDR1 SGHRS and CDR2 YFSETQ. The V end lost 4 bases, the J end lost 6 bases, and 20 bases lay between the germline ends.